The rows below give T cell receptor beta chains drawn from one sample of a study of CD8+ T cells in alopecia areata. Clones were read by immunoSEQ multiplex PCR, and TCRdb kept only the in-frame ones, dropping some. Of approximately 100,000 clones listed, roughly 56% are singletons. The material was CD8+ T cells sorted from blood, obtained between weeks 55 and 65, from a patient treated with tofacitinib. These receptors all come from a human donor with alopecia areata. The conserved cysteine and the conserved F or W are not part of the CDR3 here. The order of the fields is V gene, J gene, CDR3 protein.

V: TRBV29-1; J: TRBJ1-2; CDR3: SVDGFVRDLYGYT
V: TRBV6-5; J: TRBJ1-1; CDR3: ASSPRAGASTEAF
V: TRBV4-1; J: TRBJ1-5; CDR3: ASSQGTAGDQPQH
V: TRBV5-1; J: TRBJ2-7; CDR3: ASMSRTGAYEQY
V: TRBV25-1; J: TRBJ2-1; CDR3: ASSGYGNYFTGEQF
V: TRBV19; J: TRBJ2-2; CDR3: ASSPDTGELF
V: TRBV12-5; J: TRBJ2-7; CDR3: ASGSSTMGSYEQY
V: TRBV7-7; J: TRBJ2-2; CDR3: ASSLSRGTGELF
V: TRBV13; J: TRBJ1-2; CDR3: ASSGLGRNGYT
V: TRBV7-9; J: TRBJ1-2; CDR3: ASRHRSGYT
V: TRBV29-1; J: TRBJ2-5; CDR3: SVPDPDRSETQY
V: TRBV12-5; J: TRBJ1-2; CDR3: ASGSGGMGRYGYT
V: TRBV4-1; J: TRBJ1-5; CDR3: ASSQVQAKQPQH
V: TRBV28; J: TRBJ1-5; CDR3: ASSATGRGQPQH
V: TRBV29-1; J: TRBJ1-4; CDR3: SVVGSYNEKLF
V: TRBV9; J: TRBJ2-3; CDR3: ASSVDSTDTQY
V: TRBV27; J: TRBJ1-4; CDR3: ASSLTGLELF
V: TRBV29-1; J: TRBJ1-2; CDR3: SVDGGGYGYT
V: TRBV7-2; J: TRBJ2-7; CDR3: ASSLALGRGLSYEQY
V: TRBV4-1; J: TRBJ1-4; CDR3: ASSQIGLSSEKLF
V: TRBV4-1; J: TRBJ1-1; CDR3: ASSQEDGRMNTEAF
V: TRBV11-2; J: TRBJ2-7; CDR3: ASSFESYEQY
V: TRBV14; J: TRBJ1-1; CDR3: ASSQDWQISMNTEAF
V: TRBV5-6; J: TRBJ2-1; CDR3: ASSYSSPNEQF
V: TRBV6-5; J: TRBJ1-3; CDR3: ASSSYDGPGNTIY
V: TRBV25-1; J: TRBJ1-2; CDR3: ASSEGAVNYGYT
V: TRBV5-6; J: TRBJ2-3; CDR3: ASSLWVDTQY
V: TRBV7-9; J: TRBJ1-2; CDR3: ASSLFPEYHGYT
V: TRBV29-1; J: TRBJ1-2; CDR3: SVEGPIATSYGYT
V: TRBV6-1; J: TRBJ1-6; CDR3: ASSEAHSATVSPLH
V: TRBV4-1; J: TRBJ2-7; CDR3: ASSQGRNYEQY
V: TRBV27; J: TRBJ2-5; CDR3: ASRGGTQETQY
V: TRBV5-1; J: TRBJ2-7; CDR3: ASSLAQRYEQY
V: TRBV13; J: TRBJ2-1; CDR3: ASSLGSTGKQF
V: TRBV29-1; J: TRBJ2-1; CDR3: SAQGTPSYNEQF
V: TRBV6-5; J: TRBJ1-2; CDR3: ASSPTGIGYT
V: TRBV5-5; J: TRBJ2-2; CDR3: AIPGNHTGELF
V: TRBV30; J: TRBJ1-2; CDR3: AWSDSWGRSYGYT
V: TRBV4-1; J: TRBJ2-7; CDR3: ASSRKQGGTFYEQY
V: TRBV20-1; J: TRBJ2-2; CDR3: SASETGELF
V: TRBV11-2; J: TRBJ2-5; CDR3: ASSETGEETQY
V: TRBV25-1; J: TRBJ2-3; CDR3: ASSEGRHSLDTQY
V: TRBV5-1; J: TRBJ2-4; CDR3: ASRIHRTVKY
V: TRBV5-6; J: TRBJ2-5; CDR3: ASSLGRPQY
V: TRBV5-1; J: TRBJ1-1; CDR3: ASSLGQVRDTEAF
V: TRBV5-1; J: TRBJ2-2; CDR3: ASSLGSTGELF
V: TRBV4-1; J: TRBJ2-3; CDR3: ASSQGRGVGTDTQY
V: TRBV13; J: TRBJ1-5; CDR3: ASSLGGVNQPQH
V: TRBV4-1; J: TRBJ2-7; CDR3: ASSQGDRGHEQY
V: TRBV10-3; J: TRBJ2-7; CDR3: AISELMRTTSYEQY